The sequence of this T cell receptor (beta chain) was determined in a study of blood T cell repertoires in COVID-19. Study-level background: Sites in the United States, Italy and Spain provided acute and convalescent COVID-19 samples. T cells, B-cell-depleted T cells, or PBMCs supplied cDNA or gDNA.

Authors' analysis steps: Reference gene primer amplification in the assay estimated nucleated cell counts. The method was immunoSEQ multiplex PCR; TCRdb's version includes in-frame clones alone and lacks a portion of them. From that table come the V and J calls and clone size; the DNA was used to work out D and trimming. The sample shows tens of thousands of clones, 90% of them seen only once. V lost 7 bases and J 1 base, leaving 23 bases between the germline ends. CDR3 length: 18 residues. Germline V lookup: CDR1 SGHTA, CDR2 FQGNSA. The J gene is TRBJ1-3, the V gene TRBV7-2; tentative D call: TRBD1 (5 bases). Sequencing was performed on peripheral blood. This receptor was obtained from a human donor in a cohort sampled during active COVID-19. The CDR3 region is CASMRGGQAGQSGNTIYF. The CDR3 DNA sequence: TGTGCCAGCATGAGGGGAGGCCAGGCAGGTCAATCTGGAAACACCATATATTTT.